This passage covers 25 T cell receptor beta chains from one sample sequenced in a study of T cells after yellow fever vaccination (dated by TCRdb to the late 2010s). To prepare the library, 5' RACE was applied. The run used an Illumina NovaSeq 6000. TCRdb reprocessing: public reads trimmed at Q25 with fastp, clones called with MiXCR, in-frame beta chains kept. Rows merge per CDR3 protein into single entries with the most common DNA and genes. The sample records about 430,000 distinct CDR3 sequences, around 20% of which are singletons. Over 15% of the sample belongs to the ten largest clones. The treatment or condition label of this sample denotes: live attenuated yellow fever vaccine strain. The sample was PBMCs, taken before the yellow fever booster vaccination. The receptors originated from a man aged 18 to 35 who received the YFV17D yellow fever vaccine.

The chain recombines TRBV5-1 with TRBJ2-7; 14 nucleotides agree with TRBD2. This CDR3 comprises 15 residues. Germline V gene sequence: CDR1 SGHRS, CDR2 YFSETQ. Trimming cost V 5 bases and J 2 bases; bases outside gene matches: 3. CDR3 sequence (DNA): TGCGCCAGCAGAGGACTAGCGGGGGGCACCTACGAGCAGTACTTC. It translates to CASRGLAGGTYEQYF.

This clonotype was counted a few times. The rearrangement uses TRBV7-8 and TRBJ2-1, with 11 positions matching TRBD2. Trimming at V came to 5 bases and at J to 3 bases, leaving 12 bases not matched to a gene. The V gene's germline CDR1 is SGHVS and CDR2 FQNEAQ. This CDR3 contains 18 residues. The CDR3 here is CASSTRAASGGYYNEQFF. Written as DNA, the CDR3 is TGTGCCAGCAGCACAAGGGCTGCTAGCGGGGGGTACTACAATGAGCAGTTCTTC. Together with reference TRBV7-8 and TRBJ2-1, the CDR3 gives the full variable domain: GAGVSQSPRYKVAKRGQDVALRCDPISGHVSLFWYQQALGQGPEFLTYFQNEAQLDKSGLPSDRFFAERPEGSVSTLKIQRTQQEDSAVYLCASSTRAASGGYYNEQFFGPGTRLTVL.

The table lists this clonotype with a few counts. This rearrangement joins TRBV18 to TRBJ2-5; D is perhaps TRBD1 (5 bases). The CDR3 runs to 14 residues. Germline lookup yields CDR1 KGHSH and CDR2 LQKENI. V lost 6 bases to trimming and J lost 4 bases, with 15 bases between them. CDR3 in amino acids: CASSRSRQGETQYF. In DNA, the CDR3 is TGTGCCAGCTCCCGAAGCCGGCAGGGAGAGACCCAGTACTTC.

This clonotype was recorded a few times. The gene calls are TRBV6-5 and TRBJ2-3; a weak D match, TRBD1 (6 bases). The CDR3 is made up of 14 amino acids. Germline V gene data show CDR1 as MNHEY and CDR2 as SVGAGI. Trimming removed 8 bases at V and 2 bases at J, with 14 bases between. CDR3 bases: TGTGCCAGCGGAAGGGACACAGACACAGATACGCAGTATTTT. It codes for CASGRDTDTDTQYF.

Only a few counts were recorded for this clonotype. This chain joins TRBV20-1 and TRBJ1-1, with 7 bases matching TRBD1. The germline V gene has CDR1 DFQATT and CDR2 SNEGSKA (reference sequence). Trimming at V came to 6 bases and at J to 3 bases, leaving 7 bases not matched to a gene. The CDR3 extends over 13 amino acids. The CDR3 bases are TGCAGTGCCAAGGGGGCGGGGGACACTGAAGCTTTCTTT. Encoded protein: CSAKGAGDTEAFF.

This clonotype was counted a few times. This chain links TRBV12-3 or TRBV12-4 with TRBJ2-7; D gene uncertain. The CDR3 is 13 amino acids. The ends were cut back, 4 bases at V and 2 bases at J, with 9 bases in the middle. The CDR3 nucleotides read TGTGCCAGCAGTTCCGGGCCCGCCTACGAGCAGTACTTC. It is translated as CASSSGPAYEQYF.

V is TRBV6-5 and J is TRBJ2-7, with TRBD1 matching 10 bases. The V segment lost 11 bases and the J segment 3 bases; nucleotides outside the gene matches: 7. Germline loops: CDR1 MNHEY, CDR2 SVGAGI. CDR3 size: 13 residues. The CDR3 is CAAGGDRGYEQYF. The CDR3 DNA reads TGTGCCGCTGGGGGGGACAGGGGCTACGAGCAGTACTTC.

This clonotype has only a few counts. V usage is TRBV12-3 or TRBV12-4 and J usage is TRBJ2-5; 7 positions agree with TRBD1. This CDR3 is built from 15 residues. J gave up 5 bases and V 7 bases, and 13 bases lay outside the gene matches. The CDR3 spells CASNTETGILETQYF. CDR3 nucleotides: TGTGCCAGCAACACCGAGACAGGGATCTTGGAGACCCAGTACTTC.

This clonotype was counted between two and nine times. V is TRBV9 and J is TRBJ2-1; D might be TRBD1 (6 bases). The CDR3 is 13 residues long. Per germline, CDR1 SGDLS and CDR2 YYNGEE. Trimming stripped 5 bases from V and 9 bases from J, with 15 bases between. The CDR3 sequence: CASSPPQGAEQFF. Here the CDR3 DNA reads TGTGCCAGCAGTCCCCCACAGGGAGCTGAGCAGTTCTTC.

J is TRBJ1-5 and V is TRBV4-2, with a weak D call TRBD1 (6 bases). The ends were cut back, 1 base at V and 5 bases at J, with 12 bases in the middle. The CDR3 runs 15 residues. Germline V gives CDR1 LGHNA, CDR2 YNFKEQ. The CDR3 DNA follows: TGTGCCAGCAGCCAAGCTCCCAGGGGCGATCAGCCCCAGCATTTT. Protein product: CASSQAPRGDQPQHF.

The chain links TRBV7-2 to TRBJ2-1; a possible D gene is TRBD2 (5 bases). The CDR3 has 12 amino acids. Germline-derived CDR1 and CDR2 are SGHTA and FQGNSA. V was pared by 6 bases and J by 10 bases, with 13 bases between. In DNA form, the CDR3 reads TGTGCCAGCAGTCCCCGGACTGAAGAGCAGTTCTTC. Amino acids: CASSPRTEEQFF.

This rearrangement joins TRBV5-1 to TRBJ2-3; no clear D. Between the trimmed V and J ends, which lost 0 bases and 1 base, there was a span of 12 bases. CDR3 length: 16 amino acids. Germline V CDR1 and CDR2: SGHRS, YFSETQ. The CDR3 here is CASSLASGPGTDTQYF. In DNA, the CDR3 is TGCGCCAGCAGCTTGGCCTCCGGCCCGGGCACAGATACGCAGTATTTT.

The CDR3 DNA follows: TGTGCCAGCAGCTTGGTCCAGGGGAATTCACCCCTCCACTTT. Translating gives CASSLVQGNSPLHF. This chain uses TRBV7-9 with TRBJ1-6, with D perhaps matching TRBD1 (6 bases). The CDR3 loop spans 14 amino acids. CDR1 is SEHNR, CDR2 FQNEAQ, per germline (reference sequence). V shed 3 bases and J shed 7 bases, with 10 bases lying between them.

V gene TRBV7-8 combines with J gene TRBJ2-2; 8 nucleotides agree with TRBD1. After removal of 3 bases from V and 1 base from J, the junction contained 7 bases not matched to a gene. Germline V gene lookup returns CDR1 SGHVS and CDR2 FQNEAQ. CDR3 size: 17 residues. CDR3 loop: CASSLMTGDGNTGELFF. DNA for the CDR3: TGTGCCAGCAGCTTGATGACAGGGGACGGGAACACCGGGGAGCTGTTTTTT.

The chain is built from TRBV29-1 and TRBJ2-5, with 12 bases lining up with TRBD1. V shed 7 bases and J 6 bases; nucleotides not matched to a gene: 6. The length of the CDR3 is 13 residues. CDR1 is SQVTM, CDR2 ANQGSEA, per germline. The CDR3 loop reads CSAGWDRGQTQYF. The DNA of the CDR3 is TGCAGCGCGGGGTGGGACAGGGGGCAGACCCAGTACTTC.

V gene TRBV6-5 combines with J gene TRBJ1-5, with 10 bases matching TRBD1. Germline values: CDR1 MNHEY, CDR2 SVGAGI. V dropped 8 bases and J dropped 7; count of bases not matched to a gene: 8. This CDR3 has 14 residues. The CDR3 nucleotides read TGTGCCAGCCATGGGACAGGGGAAGGGCAGCCCCAGCATTTT. It is translated as CASHGTGEGQPQHF.

This clonotype has just a few counts. The chain combines TRBV5-1 with TRBJ2-7, with 8 positions matching TRBD1. Germline CDR1 is SGHRS and CDR2 is YFSETQ. J was trimmed by 5 bases and V by 1 base; bases with no gene match: 5. The CDR3 spans 14 residues. CDR3: CASSLQGQGDEQYF. The CDR3 bases are TGCGCCAGCAGCTTGCAAGGACAGGGAGACGAGCAGTACTTC.

The chain has TRBV12-3 or TRBV12-4 and TRBJ2-1; D possibly uses TRBD1 or TRBD2 (6 bases each). The V end was cut by 2 bases, the J end by 7 bases, with 12 bases between. The CDR3 has 14 residues. The CDR3 loop is CASSLRGARNEQFF. CDR3 nucleotide sequence: TGTGCCAGCAGTTTAAGGGGGGCTCGAAATGAGCAGTTCTTC.

J is TRBJ2-1 and V is TRBV6-5; TRBD2 might be the D (6 bases). Germline V gene lookup returns CDR1 MNHEY and CDR2 SVGAGI. The CDR3 is 15 residues long. Deletions cut 7 bases from V and 0 bases from J, with 13 bases between. The CDR3 nucleotides are TGTGCCAGCATGGAGGTCGGGAGCTCCTACAATGAGCAGTTCTTC. Translation gives CASMEVGSSYNEQFF.

This chain connects TRBV7-2 to TRBJ2-2; the D gene is possibly TRBD1 (7 bases). V was trimmed by 10 bases and J by 3 bases, leaving 18 bases between them. CDR1 SGHTA and CDR2 FQGNSA come from the germline V gene. The CDR3 length is 15 residues. The CDR3 spells CATTRGESDTGELFF. As DNA, the CDR3 is TGTGCCACCACCAGGGGGGAGTCGGACACCGGGGAGCTGTTTTTT.

This clonotype was counted only a few times. This rearrangement joins TRBV5-1 to TRBJ2-7; D not resolved. V was clipped by 3 bases and J by 5 bases, with 24 bases between them. From germline, CDR1 is SGHRS and CDR2 YFSETQ. There are 17 residues in the CDR3. CDR3 residues: CASSYQPRTAVSHEQYF. The DNA for the CDR3 is TGCGCCAGCAGCTATCAACCTCGGACGGCCGTTTCGCACGAGCAGTACTTC.

The chain is built from TRBV6-1 and TRBJ1-1, with D possibly matching TRBD1 (6 bases). The CDR3 consists of 14 residues. Looked up from germline, CDR1 is MNHNS and CDR2 is SASEGT. Trimming pared 6 bases from V and 7 bases from J, leaving 18 bases between. The CDR3 nucleotides are TGTGCCAGCAGACCCCCGAGGGGGGCGAGTGAAGCTTTCTTT. This codes for CASRPPRGASEAFF.

The chain couples TRBV5-1 to TRBJ2-1; 11 bases match TRBD2. V gave up 1 base and J gave up 0 bases; unmatched junction bases: 3. Germline V gene data show CDR1 as SGHRS and CDR2 as YFSETQ. This CDR3 is 17 amino acids long. For the CDR3, the DNA is TGCGCCAGCAGCTTGTTACTAGCGGGGGTCTCCTACAATGAGCAGTTCTTC. Its protein is CASSLLLAGVSYNEQFF.

This clonotype was detected ten times or more. The J gene is TRBJ1-6, the V gene TRBV7-9; 7 bases fit TRBD1. This CDR3 spans 13 amino acids. The V and J ends lost 2 bases and 8 bases, in that order; junction bases with no gene match: 0. Germline CDR1 and CDR2: SEHNR and FQNEAQ (reference sequence). The CDR3 loop is CASSLQGDSPLHF. The CDR3 bases are TGTGCCAGCAGCTTACAGGGGGATTCACCCCTCCACTTT.

Only a few counts were recorded for this clonotype. This chain connects TRBV6-2 or TRBV6-3 to TRBJ2-1; possibly TRBD1 or TRBD2 for D (7 bases each). Trimming cost V 8 bases and J 6 bases, with 20 bases left between them. This CDR3 spans 15 amino acids. Germline assignment: CDR1 MNHEY and CDR2 SVGEGT. This CDR3 reads CASHGGGGGGNEQFF. The CDR3 DNA reads TGTGCCAGCCACGGAGGGGGCGGGGGCGGCAATGAGCAGTTCTTC.